The 13 T cell receptor beta chains presented below share a single source sample, sequenced in a study of cytomegalovirus exposure and HLA in healthy donors. Use of 60 Vbeta and 13 Jbeta primers characterized the PCR. Sequencing used immunoSEQ multiplex PCR; TCRdb keeps in-frame clones, though not all of them. The table shows some 190,000 clones, with roughly 80% occurring only once. The sample comprised PBMCs. These receptors were collected from a woman in her twenties or thirties in good health and CMV-seropositive.

This chain uses TRBV5-4 with TRBJ2-7; tentatively, D is TRBD2 (6 bases). The V and J ends lost 0 bases and 6 bases respectively, with 16 bases between them. Germline V gene data show CDR1 as SGHNT and CDR2 as YYREEE (reference sequence). The CDR3 has 15 residues. The CDR3 region is CASSLGGPTRGEQYF. CDR3 nucleotide sequence: TGTGCCAGCAGCTTGGGGGGACCGACTAGGGGCGAGCAGTACTTC.

This clone occurred a few times. This sequence joins TRBV5-4 and TRBJ1-2; possible D gene TRBD1, 5 bases. Looked up from germline, CDR1 is SGHNT and CDR2 is YYREEE (reference sequence). V dropped 6 bases and J dropped 0 bases, with 9 bases sitting between them. The CDR3 loop spans 13 amino acids. The CDR3 nucleotides read TGTGCCAGCACGGGGGGGACTAACTATGGCTACACCTTC. It encodes CASTGGTNYGYTF.

This chain connects TRBV25-1 to TRBJ1-4, with D possibly matching TRBD1 (6 bases). Trimming cost V 3 bases and J 7 bases, with 15 bases left between them. CDR3 length equals 15 residues. CDR1 is MGHDK, CDR2 SYGVNS, per germline. For the CDR3, the DNA is TGTGCCAGCAGTGAGGGTCAGGGGTCTTTTGAAAAACTGTTTTTT. It encodes CASSEGQGSFEKLFF. The full variable domain, in which reference TRBV25-1 and TRBJ1-4 provide the parts outside the CDR3, is EADIYQTPRYLVIGTGKKITLECSQTMGHDKMYWYQQDPGMELHLIHYSYGVNSTEKGDLSSESTVSRIRTEHFPLTLESARPSHTSQYLCASSEGQGSFEKLFFGSGTQLSVL.

The gene calls are TRBV19 and TRBJ1-1, with D unclear. CDR3 size: 14 residues. Germline loops: CDR1 LNHDA, CDR2 SQIVND (reference sequence). The V and J ends lost 0 bases and 7 bases respectively, with 12 bases between them. The CDR3 nucleotides read TGTGCCAGTAGTATAGACCCTGGCCCCGTTGAAGCTTTCTTT. Translation: CASSIDPGPVEAFF.

The chain is built from TRBV2 and TRBJ2-1; the match to TRBD2 covers 12 bases. V trimming: 3 bases; J trimming: 0 bases; junction bases outside the gene matches: 6. This CDR3 comprises 18 residues. Germline assignment: CDR1 SNHLY and CDR2 FYNNEI. The CDR3 reads CASSEGLTSGSSYNEQFF. CDR3 coding DNA: TGTGCCAGCAGTGAGGGGTTGACTAGCGGGAGCTCCTACAATGAGCAGTTCTTC. Supplemented by reference TRBV2 and TRBJ2-1, the full variable domain reads EPEVTQTPSHQVTQMGQEVILRCVPISNHLYFYWYRQILGQKVEFLVSFYNNEISEKSEIFDDQFSVERPDGSNFTLKIRSTKLEDSAMYFCASSEGLTSGSSYNEQFFGPGTRLTVL.

This clone appeared once. This sequence joins TRBV6-5 and TRBJ2-5; 11 bases match TRBD2. The DNA matches TRBJ2-7 better at its end, which makes the J call doubtful. The CDR3 sequence is 15 residues long. The germline V gene has CDR1 MNHEY and CDR2 SVGAGI. DNA for the CDR3: TGTGCCAGCAGTTCTAGCGGGAGGCCAGGCAACGAGCAGTACTTC. Protein sequence: CASSSSGRPGNEQYF.

V and J are TRBV19 and TRBJ2-2, with D perhaps matching TRBD1 (6 bases). Germline V gene sequence: CDR1 LNHDA, CDR2 SQIVND (reference sequence). The CDR3 loop spans 14 amino acids. V lost 3 bases and J 4 bases, leaving 9 bases between the germline ends. The CDR3: CASSMGHPTGELFF. The CDR3, as DNA: TGTGCCAGTAGTATGGGACATCCCACCGGGGAGCTGTTTTTT.

The chain recombines TRBV7-2 with TRBJ1-2; 7 positions agree with TRBD1. After removal of 3 bases from V and 0 bases from J, the junction contained 4 bases not matched to a gene. This CDR3 has 15 amino acids. Per germline, CDR1 SGHTA and CDR2 FQGNSA. CDR3 region: CASSLTTGTNYGYTF. The CDR3 bases are TGTGCCAGCAGCTTGACGACAGGGACTAACTATGGCTACACCTTC.

DNA of the CDR3: TGTGCCAGCAGCCTAGTAGGGACTAGCGGGATAGATACGCAGTATTTT. Translating it yields CASSLVGTSGIDTQYF. V usage is TRBV7-6 and J usage is TRBJ2-3; TRBD2 agrees at 13 bases. J gave up 5 bases and V 5 bases, and 7 bases lay outside the gene matches. Germline loops: CDR1 SGHVS, CDR2 FNYEAQ. This CDR3 is 16 amino acids long. The whole variable domain, filled in from reference TRBV7-6 and TRBJ2-3, reads GAGVSQSPRYKVTKRGQDVALRCDPISGHVSLYWYRQALGQGPEFLTYFNYEAQQDKSGLPNDRFSAERPEGSISTLTIQRTEQRDSAMYRCASSLVGTSGIDTQYFGPGTRLTVL.

The CDR3 here is CASQGLQETQYF. Here the CDR3 DNA reads TGCGCCAGCCAGGGGCTCCAAGAGACCCAGTACTTC. V and J are TRBV5-1 and TRBJ2-5, with D possibly being TRBD1 (6 bases). V lost 7 bases and J 1 base, leaving 8 bases between the germline ends. The CDR3 loop spans 12 amino acids. Germline CDR1 and CDR2: SGHRS and YFSETQ.

The chain recombines TRBV6-1 with TRBJ2-5, with TRBD2 matching over 12 bases. The junction had 1 base not matched to a gene; V was cut back by 4 bases and J by 4 bases. CDR3 length: 14 residues. The germline gives CDR1 MNHNS, CDR2 SASEGT. CDR3 in amino acids: CASSGLAGAETQYF. Here the CDR3 DNA reads TGTGCCAGCAGTGGACTAGCGGGAGCAGAGACCCAGTACTTC.

The chain is built from TRBV6-1 and TRBJ1-2; 8 nucleotides align to TRBD1. This CDR3 spans 18 amino acids. Germline V gene data show CDR1 as MNHNS and CDR2 as SASEGT. The ends lost 0 bases at V and 4 bases at J; junction bases unmatched: 13. The DNA of the CDR3 is TGTGCCAGCAGTGAAGCGGACCGACAGGGGAGAAGAAGCTATGGCTACACCTTC. It yields the protein CASSEADRQGRRSYGYTF.

The chain links TRBV19 to TRBJ1-1, with D perhaps matching TRBD1 (5 bases). V was trimmed by 9 bases and J by 4 bases, leaving 15 bases between them. The CDR3 spans 13 residues. Germline-derived CDR1 and CDR2 are LNHDA and SQIVND (reference sequence). In DNA form, the CDR3 reads TGTGCCAGCATGTACGGGGGGATCACTGAAGCTTTCTTT. It encodes CASMYGGITEAFF.